The 30 T cell receptor beta chains reported below all come from one sample, sequenced in a study of CD8 T cells in ankylosing spondylitis. TCRdb used MiXCR to reprocess the 5' RACE reads, holding one entry per CDR3 protein. The sample comprises 250,000 to 300,000 distinct CDR3 sequences, 20% of which are singletons, and less than 9.5% rests with the top ten. The specimen was blood, either unsorted or a sorted T cell fraction (not recorded which). The receptors stem from a male donor with ankylosing spondylitis or in good health (not recorded which).

This chain joins TRBV20-1 and TRBJ1-5; no definite D call. Germline CDR1 DFQATT, CDR2 SNEGSKA (reference sequence). The CDR3 runs 14 residues. V lost 6 bases and J 2 bases, leaving 14 bases between the germline ends. The CDR3 spells CSAIESDGNQPQHF. The CDR3 nucleotides read TGCAGTGCAATAGAGTCGGATGGCAATCAGCCCCAGCATTTT.

The rearrangement uses TRBV6-1 and TRBJ1-2; TRBD1 is a possible D gene (6 bases). Between the trimmed V and J ends, which lost 6 bases and 7 bases, there was a span of 21 bases. The CDR3 totals 15 residues. Germline V lookup: CDR1 MNHNS, CDR2 SASEGT. CDR3 DNA: TGTGCCAGCAGGACCCCAGGGCAGGGGTTGGGTGGCTACACCTTC. Protein: CASRTPGQGLGGYTF.

J is TRBJ1-1 and V is TRBV12-3 or TRBV12-4; D gene unclear. This CDR3 comprises 14 residues. V was trimmed by 4 bases and J by 0 bases, leaving 9 bases between them. Here the CDR3 DNA reads TGTGCCAGCAGTTCCCAGACGGTGAACACTGAAGCTTTCTTT. This gives the protein CASSSQTVNTEAFF.

The V call is TRBV18, the J call TRBJ2-7, with TRBD1 matching over 11 bases. The germline V gene has CDR1 KGHSH and CDR2 LQKENI. Losses at the gene ends were 4 bases for V and 2 bases for J; bases not matched to a gene: 4. The CDR3 totals 15 residues. The CDR3 spells CASSQGQGGTYEQYV. For the CDR3, the DNA is TGTGCCAGCTCACAGGGACAGGGGGGCACCTACGAGCAGTACGTC.

The CDR3 protein is CASSQEGQGTGELFF. CDR3 coding DNA: TGTGCCAGCAGCCAAGAGGGACAGGGCACCGGGGAGCTGTTTTTT. The chain is built from TRBV4-2 and TRBJ2-2, with 9 bases identical to TRBD1. This CDR3 has 15 amino acids. V trimming: 0 bases; J trimming: 4 bases; junction bases outside the gene matches: 0. Germline V gene lookup returns CDR1 LGHNA and CDR2 YNFKEQ.

This clonotype was found a few times. This chain joins TRBV5-6 and TRBJ2-1, with TRBD2 as a possible D gene (6 bases). The V gene's germline CDR1 is SGHDT and CDR2 YYEEEE. V lost 0 bases to trimming and J lost 6 bases, with 13 bases between them. This CDR3 has 15 amino acids. The CDR3 reads CASSLGGLTINEQFF. CDR3 nucleotides: TGTGCCAGCAGCTTGGGGGGACTCACAATCAATGAGCAGTTCTTC.

This chain links TRBV28 with TRBJ2-3; D remains unclear. Trimming took 8 bases from V and 2 from J, leaving 11 bases between them. The CDR3 extends over 13 amino acids. Germline CDR1 reads MDHEN; CDR2 reads SYDVKM. The CDR3 coding sequence is TGTGCCAGCTGTATGTCAGTCACAGATACGCAGTATTTT. This encodes CASCMSVTDTQYF.

DNA of the CDR3: TGTGCCATCACCTTAATGGGGACAGGGGGCACAGATACGCAGTATTTT. Protein sequence: CAITLMGTGGTDTQYF. V usage is TRBV12-3 or TRBV12-4 and J usage is TRBJ2-3; 10 bases match TRBD1. The CDR3 contains 16 residues. J lost 1 base, V lost 10 bases, and 11 bases had no gene match.

This clonotype was seen at least ten times. V is TRBV7-3 and J is TRBJ2-1; 8 nucleotides match TRBD2. Unmatched junction bases numbered 3, after V lost 5 bases and J lost 6 bases. Germline V gives CDR1 SGHTA, CDR2 FQGTGA. This CDR3 is 13 amino acids long. The CDR3 DNA sequence: TGTGCCAGCAGCACCGGGGGGGGCAATGAGCAGTTCTTC. Protein: CASSTGGGNEQFF.

The V call is TRBV20-1, the J call TRBJ2-7; possibly TRBD2 for D (6 bases). Looked up from germline, CDR1 is DFQATT and CDR2 is SNEGSKA (reference sequence). V dropped 3 bases and J dropped 4 bases, with 10 bases sitting between them. This CDR3 is 12 amino acids long. The CDR3 DNA is TGCAGTGCTAGTGGACTACAGTACGAGCAGTACGTC. It yields the protein CSASGLQYEQYV.

This clonotype showed up just once. The gene calls are TRBV12-3 or TRBV12-4 and TRBJ1-2; TRBD1 matches at 7 bases. The CDR3 has 12 amino acids. The CDR3: CAQGPPNYGYTF. CDR3 nucleotides: TGTGCACAGGGGCCCCCTAACTATGGCTACACCTTC.

This chain links TRBV4-3 with TRBJ1-1; unclear D gene. The CDR3 has 16 residues. Between the trimmed V and J ends, which lost 1 base and 3 bases, there was a span of 15 bases. CDR1 is LGHNA, CDR2 YSLEER, per germline. The CDR3: CASSQGFGDRYTEAFF. DNA of the CDR3: TGCGCCAGCAGCCAAGGCTTCGGAGATCGTTACACTGAAGCTTTCTTT.

This clonotype was counted ten times or more. The chain joins TRBV29-1 to TRBJ2-1; unclear D gene. Germline values: CDR1 SQVTM, CDR2 ANQGSEA. This CDR3 has 12 amino acids. Trimming shortened V by 4 bases and J by 8 bases, and 12 bases separated the two germline ends. The CDR3 protein is CSVVPQFDEQFF. In DNA, the CDR3 is TGCAGCGTTGTCCCCCAATTCGATGAGCAGTTCTTC.

This clonotype was counted at least ten times. V gene TRBV12-3 or TRBV12-4 combines with J gene TRBJ1-5; no reliable D call. Trimming left V 3 bases short and J 7 bases short, with 7 bases between. The length of the CDR3 is 12 residues. CDR3 coding DNA: TGTGCCAGCAGTTTGGGGTTACAGCCCCAGCATTTT. Protein product: CASSLGLQPQHF.

The rearrangement uses TRBV11-2 and TRBJ1-1; possibly TRBD1 for D (6 bases). The CDR3 loop spans 15 amino acids. Germline CDR1 SGHAT, CDR2 FQNNGV. Trimming cost V 5 bases and J 0 bases, with 13 bases left between them. The CDR3 spells CASSPGGGVNTEAFF. CDR3 nucleotides: TGTGCCAGCAGCCCGGGGGGGGGCGTGAACACTGAAGCTTTCTTT.

This clonotype was counted ten times or more. The V and J genes are TRBV27 and TRBJ2-1; 12 bases are shared with TRBD2. After removal of 10 bases from V and 0 bases from J, the junction contained 10 bases not matched to a gene. The CDR3 sequence is 17 residues long. The germline V gene encodes CDR1 MNHEY and CDR2 SMNVEV (reference sequence). For the CDR3, the DNA is TGTGCCACCCTCGGACTAGCGGGACCTAGCTCCTACAATGAGCAGTTCTTC. Protein product: CATLGLAGPSSYNEQFF.

The chain carries TRBV5-1 and TRBJ2-2; a possible D gene is TRBD2 (6 bases). V lost 3 bases and J lost 6, with 12 bases in between. From germline, CDR1 is SGHRS and CDR2 YFSETQ. There are 14 residues in the CDR3. The CDR3 region is CASSWRATPGELFF. The DNA for the CDR3 is TGCGCCAGCAGCTGGAGGGCCACTCCCGGGGAGCTGTTTTTT. The whole variable domain, remainder taken from reference TRBV5-1 and TRBJ2-2, is KAGVTQTPRYLIKTRGQQVTLSCSPISGHRSVSWYQQTPGQGLQFLFEYFSETQRNKGNFPGRFSGRQFSNSRSEMNVSTLELGDSALYLCASSWRATPGELFFGEGSRLTVL.

For this clonotype: Sequence at one end of the junction differs from germline and may be a read error. The chain uses TRBV5-1 and TRBJ2-1; the match to TRBD2 covers 12 bases. The length of the CDR3 is 18 residues. The germline CDR1 and CDR2 sequences are SGHRS and YFSETQ. CDR3 protein: CASSSGLAGKWVYNEQFF. In nucleotides, the CDR3 is TGTGCCAGCAGCTCCGGACTAGCGGGGAAGTGGGTTTACAATGAGCAGTTCTTC.

The rearrangement links TRBV28 to TRBJ1-1; 8 bases are a match to TRBD1. Germline CDR1 is MDHEN and CDR2 is SYDVKM. This CDR3 spans 11 amino acids. V was pared by 6 bases and J by 10 bases, with 4 bases of the junction left unmatched. Written as DNA, the CDR3 is TGTGCCAGCAGCCTGACAGGGGTAGCTTTCTTT. It yields the protein CASSLTGVAFF.

This clonotype was detected many times. At one boundary the junction diverges from the germline segment, which might be a read error. CDR3: CAINEASGYNEQFF. The CDR3 DNA reads TGTGCCATCAATGAGGCTAGCGGTTACAATGAGCAGTTCTTC. The gene calls are TRBV10-3 and TRBJ2-1; 7 nucleotides line up with TRBD2. This CDR3 contains 14 residues. Germline CDR1 ENHRY, CDR2 SYGVKD.

The chain links TRBV30 to TRBJ1-5; D remains ambiguous. The CDR3 totals 14 residues. Between the trimmed V and J ends, which lost 0 bases and 0 bases, there was a span of 6 bases. Germline CDR1 and CDR2: GTSNPN and SVGIG (reference sequence). The CDR3 DNA follows: TGTGCCTGGAGTGTTAAGAATAGCAATCAGCCCCAGCATTTT. This sequence encodes CAWSVKNSNQPQHF. Looking up the rest from reference TRBV30 and TRBJ1-5 gives the full variable domain: SQTIHQWPATLVQPVGSPLSLECTVEGTSNPNLYWYRQAAGRGLQLLFYSVGIGQISSEVPQNLSASRPQDRQFILSSKKLLLSDSGFYLCAWSVKNSNQPQHFGDGTRLSIL.

This clonotype is a singleton in its sample. The CDR3 loop reads CAISEYMAGRYEQYV. The DNA of the CDR3 is TGTGCCATCAGTGAGTACATGGCTGGGCGTTACGAGCAGTACGTC. The chain uses TRBV10-3 and TRBJ2-7; D is uncertain. The CDR3 is 15 amino acids. Trimming pared 1 base from V and 4 bases from J, leaving 14 bases between. Germline CDR1 ENHRY, CDR2 SYGVKD.

Only a few counts were recorded for this clonotype. In DNA form, the CDR3 reads TGTGCCAGCAGGACCGGGACAGGGGGATATGGCTACACCTTC. Its protein product is CASRTGTGGYGYTF. The chain has TRBV11-2 and TRBJ1-2; 11 nucleotides match TRBD1. The J segment lost 5 bases and the V segment lost 6 bases, leaving 5 bases of the junction unmatched. CDR1 and CDR2 (germline): SGHAT, FQNNGV. The CDR3 sequence is 14 residues long.

The CDR3 bases are TGTGCCAGCAGCTTAGCAAGGGGACGACGGCTGTCAGATACGCAGTATTTT. Protein sequence: CASSLARGRRLSDTQYF. The chain couples TRBV7-9 to TRBJ2-3, with D perhaps assigned TRBD1 or TRBD2 (5 bases each). Germline V gene data show CDR1 as SEHNR and CDR2 as FQNEAQ (reference sequence). The CDR3 sequence is 17 residues long. Trimming took 0 bases from V and 4 from J, leaving 17 bases between them.

This clonotype was seen more than once but under ten times. The chain carries TRBV6-2 or TRBV6-3 and TRBJ2-2; no clear D gene. CDR1 and CDR2 (germline): MNHEY, SVGEGT. The V end lost 2 bases, the J end lost 5 bases, and 9 bases lay between the germline ends. CDR3 length: 14 amino acids. DNA of the CDR3: TGTGCCAGCAGTTACGGTTCGTGGACCGGGGAGCTGTTTTTT. Amino acids: CASSYGSWTGELFF.

The table lists this clonotype with a few counts. The rearrangement joins TRBV10-3 to TRBJ2-3; TRBD2 matches at 11 bases. Per the germline V gene, CDR1 is ENHRY and CDR2 is SYGVKD. The CDR3 extends over 15 amino acids. After removal of 6 bases from V and 6 bases from J, the junction contained 8 bases not matched to a gene. The CDR3: CAISGGTSGSDTQYF. The CDR3 coding sequence is TGTGCCATCAGCGGCGGGACTAGCGGTTCCGATACGCAGTATTTT.

The CDR3 is CASSFLAGYTDTQYF. CDR3 bases: TGTGCCAGCAGCTTCCTAGCGGGGTACACAGATACGCAGTATTTT. V and J are TRBV5-5 and TRBJ2-3; 9 bases fit TRBD2. Per the germline V gene, CDR1 is SGHKS and CDR2 is YYEKEE (reference sequence). This CDR3 comprises 15 residues. J lost 2 bases, V lost 2 bases, and 3 bases had no gene match. Together with reference TRBV5-5 and TRBJ2-3, the CDR3 gives the full variable domain: DAGVTQSPTHLIKTRGQQVTLRCSPISGHKSVSWYQQVLGQGPQFIFQYYEKEERGRGNFPDRFSARQFPNYSSELNVNALLLGDSALYLCASSFLAGYTDTQYFGPGTRLTVL.

The chain links TRBV20-1 to TRBJ2-3; 9 nucleotides line up with TRBD2. This CDR3 contains 17 residues. Trimming at V came to 1 base and at J to 7 bases, leaving 15 bases not matched to a gene. Looked up from germline, CDR1 is DFQATT and CDR2 is SNEGSKA (reference sequence). CDR3 bases: TGCAGTGCTAGAGGTGCCGGGTTGCGGGGGGGCCTGAATACGCAGTATTTT. This codes for CSARGAGLRGGLNTQYF.

The rearrangement links TRBV27 to TRBJ2-1, with TRBD2 matching 9 bases. CDR3 length equals 19 residues. After removal of 0 bases from V and 0 bases from J, the junction contained 9 bases not matched to a gene. The germline CDR1 and CDR2 sequences are MNHEY and SMNVEV (reference sequence). The CDR3 coding sequence is TGTGCCAGCAGTTTATCCTTCCGAGTAGCGGGAGTCTCCTACAATGAGCAGTTCTTC. Translation gives CASSLSFRVAGVSYNEQFF.

There are a few counts of this clonotype. The chain employs TRBV11-2 and TRBJ1-6; a weak D match, TRBD1 (5 bases). The CDR3 loop spans 12 amino acids. V lost 2 bases and J 13 bases, leaving 9 bases between the germline ends. From germline, CDR1 is SGHAT and CDR2 FQNNGV. CDR3: CASSLRGPPLHF. For the CDR3, the DNA is TGTGCCAGCAGCTTACGGGGACCGCCCCTCCACTTT.